This entry concerns a single TCR beta chain. Its cognate antigen is unknown. This CDR3 is 14 amino acids long. V was pared by 6 bases and J by 0 bases, with 11 bases between. Germline CDR1 and CDR2: ENHRY and SYGVKD. Sequenced with the Oncomine TCR Beta short-read assay was DNA taken from cultured CD4+ T cells. From cultured CD4+ T cells, genomic DNA was extracted. TCRdb recomputed calls from the PCR reads with MiXCR, one row per CDR3 protein. This repertoire shows approximately 7,700 distinct CDR3 sequences, roughly 60% found once; its top ten account for about 33%. The record originates from a study of vaccination and CD4 T cells after COVID-19. The overall study: The study drew post-COVID samples a median 101 days after diagnosis (range 35 to 161). Following dose two, a median about 70 days (range 14 to 241) passed before post-vaccine samples were taken.

Study-wide points: The median proportion of reactive clones detected only post-vaccination in convalescent patients was 65% to 90%.

Treatment: 10-day PBMC culture with coronavirus spike peptide pools or control peptides (ViraFEST assay). Specimen: CD4+ T cells from blood, cultured in vitro. The receptor's source is a human donor who had recovered from COVID-19. V and J are TRBV10-3 and TRBJ2-5; a possible D gene is TRBD2 (7 bases). The CDR3 here is CAIRGAGDQETQYF. CDR3 nucleotide sequence: TGTGCCATCAGGGGGGCGGGGGACCAAGAGACCCAGTACTTC.